This is a list of T cell receptor beta chains from one sample in a study of T cell clones after liver transplantation. Generated by immunoSEQ multiplex PCR, the TCRdb table keeps only in-frame clones and is missing some. The sample lists about 15,000 clones, over 90% occurring once. Sequenced material: CD8+ T cells from blood, taken before liver transplant. The receptors here all came from a human donor who received a liver transplant. CDR3s include the opening cysteine and the closing phenylalanine or tryptophan. A D gene is named only where the DNA matches it firmly. Rows may omit the clone size; those that give it use once, few, many or a size class.

v_gene: TRBV9
d_gene: NA
abundance: once
j_gene: TRBJ1-1
CDR3nt: TGTGCCAGCTCGCAAGGGGGGAACACTGAAGCTTTCTTT
CDR3aa: CASSQGGNTEAFF

v_gene: TRBV7-9
d_gene: TRBD2
abundance: NA
j_gene: TRBJ2-2
CDR3nt: TGTGCCACCCTAACTAGCGGGAACACCGGGGAGCTGTTTTTT
CDR3aa: CATLTSGNTGELFF

v_gene: TRBV13
d_gene: TRBD1
abundance: NA
j_gene: TRBJ2-5
CDR3nt: TGTGCCAGCAGCTTATTGGACAGGGGGGGTTTGGAGACCCAGTACTTC
CDR3aa: CASSLLDRGGLETQYF

v_gene: TRBV27
d_gene: TRBD2
abundance: NA
j_gene: TRBJ2-1
CDR3nt: TGTGCCAGCAGCGGGACTAGCGGCACCTACAATGAGCAGTTCTTC
CDR3aa: CASSGTSGTYNEQFF

v_gene: TRBV7-8
d_gene: NA
abundance: NA
j_gene: TRBJ2-7
CDR3nt: TGTGCCAGCAGCTTACCCGGATCCAGCTACGAGCAGTACTTC
CDR3aa: CASSLPGSSYEQYF

v_gene: TRBV7-9
d_gene: NA
abundance: medium-sized
j_gene: TRBJ2-7
CDR3nt: TGTGCCAGCAGCTTAGCGTCGTCAGCCTACGAGCAGTACTTC
CDR3aa: CASSLASSAYEQYF

v_gene: TRBV9
d_gene: TRBD1
abundance: NA
j_gene: TRBJ2-5
CDR3nt: TGTGCCAGCAGCTCCGGGACAGCATCGTTAGAGACCCAGTACTTC
CDR3aa: CASSSGTASLETQYF

v_gene: TRBV7-9
d_gene: NA
abundance: NA
j_gene: TRBJ1-5
CDR3nt: TGTGCCAGCAGCCCGGCGGGGCTTCAGCCCCAGCATTTT
CDR3aa: CASSPAGLQPQHF

v_gene: TRBV2
d_gene: NA
abundance: NA
j_gene: TRBJ1-3
CDR3nt: TGTGCCAGCAGTGAAGGAGCCTACACCATATATTTT
CDR3aa: CASSEGAYTIYF

v_gene: TRBV28
d_gene: TRBD2
abundance: NA
j_gene: TRBJ2-3
CDR3nt: TGTGCCAGCAGTTACGGGACTAGCAATAGAGATACGCAGTATTTT
CDR3aa: CASSYGTSNRDTQYF

v_gene: TRBV10-3
d_gene: NA
abundance: NA
j_gene: TRBJ2-7
CDR3nt: TGTGCCATCAGTGAGTCGGGGTCGCCCGGCGAGCAGTACTTC
CDR3aa: CAISESGSPGEQYF

v_gene: TRBV9
d_gene: NA
abundance: NA
j_gene: TRBJ2-1
CDR3nt: TGTGCCAGCAGCGTACTAAAGGGTTCCTACAATGAGCAGTTCTTC
CDR3aa: CASSVLKGSYNEQFF